Presented here are 10 T cell receptor beta chains from one specimen sequenced in a study of T-cell memory formation after mild COVID-19. TCRdb fed the 5' RACE reads into MiXCR, producing one record per CDR3 protein. The sample lists some 450,000 distinct CDR3 sequences, about a sixth occurring once. The sample consisted of PBMCs or a T cell subset sorted from them (not recorded which). These receptors were obtained from a man in his late teens or twenties who had mild COVID-19 (a few samples of this study predate the infection). Cell type and time point are not known.

The V gene is TRBV2, the J gene TRBJ2-2; no firm D call. The CDR3 has 13 residues. V was cut by 5 bases and J by 3 bases, with 7 bases left in between. Germline V CDR1 and CDR2: SNHLY, FYNNEI. The DNA for the CDR3 is TGTGCCAGCAGTATGGGATACACCGGGGAGCTGTTTTTT. Translating it yields CASSMGYTGELFF.

The table lists this clonotype with many counts. The genes are TRBV20-1 and TRBJ1-1, with D unresolved. This CDR3 has 14 residues. Trimming pared 0 bases from V and 4 bases from J, leaving 12 bases between. The germline V gene encodes CDR1 DFQATT and CDR2 SNEGSKA (reference sequence). In DNA form, the CDR3 reads TGCAGTGCTAGAGACCCGGCCAGGTCCACTGAAGCTTTCTTT. It is translated as CSARDPARSTEAFF.

This clonotype was detected only a few times. The rearrangement uses TRBV5-4 and TRBJ1-4; 7 nucleotides align to TRBD1. Per germline, CDR1 SGHNT and CDR2 YYREEE (reference sequence). The CDR3 runs 15 residues. J was trimmed by 5 bases and V by 0 bases; bases with no gene match: 4. CDR3 bases: TGTGCCAGCAGCTTGGATGGCAGGGGGAATGAAAAACTGTTTTTT. Protein: CASSLDGRGNEKLFF.

The chain carries TRBV12-3 or TRBV12-4 and TRBJ2-7; D gene uncertain. The CDR3 extends over 12 amino acids. V dropped 3 bases and J dropped 2 bases, with 5 bases sitting between them. The CDR3 here is CASSFVAYEQYF. CDR3 nucleotides: TGTGCCAGCAGTTTTGTAGCCTACGAGCAGTACTTC.

This clonotype has more than one count but fewer than ten. V is TRBV6-6 and J is TRBJ2-1, with D hard to call. Trimming removed 7 bases from V and 0 bases from J, with 13 bases in between. CDR1 is MNHNY, CDR2 SVGAGI, per germline (reference sequence). The CDR3 is made up of 15 amino acids. The CDR3, as DNA: TGTGCCAGCATGTGGGATTCCCGCTCCTACAATGAGCAGTTCTTC. As protein: CASMWDSRSYNEQFF.

The chain combines TRBV5-6 with TRBJ2-7; possible D gene TRBD2, 7 bases. There are 14 residues in the CDR3. Germline-derived CDR1 and CDR2 are SGHDT and YYEEEE. Trimming removed 7 bases from V and 2 bases from J, with 16 bases in between. The CDR3 sequence: CASRGAGETYEQYF. In nucleotides, the CDR3 is TGTGCCAGCCGGGGGGCGGGAGAAACCTACGAGCAGTACTTC.

At least ten counts were recorded for this clonotype. The chain couples TRBV7-3 to TRBJ2-3, with D perhaps assigned TRBD1 or TRBD2 (6 bases each). In germline, CDR1 is SGHTA, CDR2 FQGTGA. V lost 4 bases, J lost 4 bases, and 9 bases lay in between. The CDR3 extends over 13 amino acids. The CDR3, as DNA: TGTGCCAGCAGCTATGGGGGGCCAGATACGCAGTATTTT. Encoded protein: CASSYGGPDTQYF.

A few counts support this clonotype. The chain is built from TRBV6-2 or TRBV6-3 and TRBJ2-2; perhaps TRBD1 as D (6 bases). V was trimmed by 4 bases and J by 2 bases, leaving 11 bases between them. From germline, CDR1 is MNHEY and CDR2 SVGEGT. The length of the CDR3 is 15 residues. The CDR3 reads CASSFNRANTGELFF. The DNA for the CDR3 is TGTGCCAGCAGTTTTAACAGGGCTAACACCGGGGAGCTGTTTTTT.

The rearrangement links TRBV7-9 to TRBJ2-5; no clear D. V was pared by 1 base and J by 5 bases, with 14 bases between. The CDR3 has 15 residues. Germline CDR1 reads SEHNR; CDR2 reads FQNEAQ (reference sequence). CDR3 sequence reads: CASSLGRVAFETQYF. The CDR3 nucleotides read TGTGCCAGCAGCTTAGGTCGAGTTGCATTTGAGACCCAGTACTTC.

The rearrangement joins TRBV5-1 to TRBJ1-6; D remains ambiguous. The CDR3 length is 13 residues. Germline loops: CDR1 SGHRS, CDR2 YFSETQ. Trimming took off 3 bases at V and 8 bases at J, with 9 bases between the two ends. The CDR3 DNA reads TGCGCCAGCAGCTCGTTAACTGATTCACCCCTCCACTTT. It yields the protein CASSSLTDSPLHF.